The next 31 T cell receptor beta chains were all read from a single sample in a study of early T cells in non-severe SARS-CoV-2 infection. TCRdb reprocessed the 5' RACE reads via MiXCR and lists one record per CDR3 protein. The sample holds about 56,000 distinct CDR3 sequences, about 16% seen once. The sample consisted of whole blood, taken at baseline. The receptor source for this set is an adult who was a healthcare worker with PCR-confirmed SARS-CoV-2 infection or an uninfected control (not recorded which).

This clonotype showed up many times. The V and J genes are TRBV9 and TRBJ2-2; D not resolved. The CDR3 totals 13 residues. Per germline, CDR1 SGDLS and CDR2 YYNGEE. The V gene lost 4 bases and the J gene lost 1 base, with 5 bases spanning the gap. The CDR3 DNA is TGTGCCAGCAGCAGAGGGAACACCGGGGAGCTGTTTTTT. It translates to CASSRGNTGELFF.

This clonotype was picked up a small number of times. The chain recombines TRBV2 with TRBJ2-7, with D maybe TRBD2 (6 bases). Germline values: CDR1 SNHLY, CDR2 FYNNEI. The CDR3 runs to 13 residues. V was cut by 9 bases and J by 4 bases, with 16 bases left in between. The CDR3 coding sequence is TGTGCCAGTCGTCCCGGGGGAGGTTACGAGCAGTACTTC. This sequence encodes CASRPGGGYEQYF.

This clonotype was found many times. This chain uses TRBV7-2 with TRBJ2-3; 7 bases line up with TRBD2. V trimming: 5 bases; J trimming: 1 base; junction bases outside the gene matches: 0. Germline values: CDR1 SGHTA, CDR2 FQGNSA. This CDR3 has 13 amino acids. The CDR3 region is CASSRGGTDTQYF. The CDR3 DNA follows: TGTGCCAGCAGCCGGGGGGGCACAGATACGCAGTATTTT.

At least ten counts were recorded for this clonotype. The V and J genes are TRBV28 and TRBJ2-2; D not certain. The CDR3 spans 16 residues. CDR1 is MDHEN, CDR2 SYDVKM, per germline. V dropped 3 bases and J dropped 1 base, with 12 bases sitting between them. CDR3 residues: CASSLPPDGNTGELFF. The DNA for the CDR3 is TGTGCCAGCAGTTTGCCTCCGGACGGGAACACCGGGGAGCTGTTTTTT.

This clonotype was seen at least ten times. The chain joins TRBV10-2 to TRBJ1-6; 8 bases agree with TRBD1. The CDR3 is 16 amino acids. Trimming took 5 bases from V and 9 from J; bases not matched to a gene: 12. CDR1 is WSHSY and CDR2 is SAAADI in the germline V gene. CDR3 sequence reads: CASSTAGQGDGSPLHF. The DNA of the CDR3 is TGCGCCAGCAGTACCGCCGGACAGGGTGATGGTTCACCCCTCCACTTT.

The V call is TRBV7-9, the J call TRBJ1-1, with D unresolved. The CDR3 extends over 15 amino acids. V gave up 1 base and J gave up 0 bases, with 9 bases separating them. Germline lookup yields CDR1 SEHNR and CDR2 FQNEAQ (reference sequence). For the CDR3, the DNA is TGTGCCAGCAGCTTAGGCCAGCTATTGAACACTGAAGCTTTCTTT. It encodes CASSLGQLLNTEAFF.

This clonotype has only a few counts. The rearrangement uses TRBV19 and TRBJ2-3; TRBD1 matches 7 bases. Germline-derived CDR1 and CDR2 are LNHDA and SQIVND (reference sequence). With V trimmed by 9 bases and J by 0 bases, 6 bases remained unmatched. The CDR3 totals 14 residues. The CDR3 reads CASSTGYSTDTQYF. CDR3 bases: TGTGCCAGCTCGACAGGGTATAGCACAGATACGCAGTATTTT.

This clonotype was seen only a few times. The chain joins TRBV29-1 to TRBJ2-2, with 10 bases that match TRBD2. After removal of 5 bases from V and 3 bases from J, the junction contained 0 bases not matched to a gene. Germline CDR1 and CDR2: SQVTM and ANQGSEA. The CDR3 has 13 amino acids. The CDR3 protein is CSVLAGDTGELFF. The CDR3 region has the DNA TGCAGCGTTCTAGCGGGAGACACCGGGGAGCTGTTTTTT.

The V call is TRBV20-1, the J call TRBJ2-2; D unresolved. Germline lookup yields CDR1 DFQATT and CDR2 SNEGSKA (reference sequence). V lost 5 bases and J lost 5, with 12 bases in between. The CDR3 consists of 13 residues. The CDR3 region has the DNA TGCAGTGCTCAACAATCAACTACCGGGGAGCTGTTTTTT. It codes for CSAQQSTTGELFF.

This clonotype has a handful of counts. The chain couples TRBV29-1 to TRBJ1-2; D remains ambiguous. V dropped 6 bases and J dropped 4 bases, with 9 bases sitting between them. The CDR3 consists of 11 residues. Germline V CDR1 and CDR2: SQVTM, ANQGSEA. The CDR3: CSVADLYGYTF. CDR3 nucleotides: TGCAGCGTCGCAGATCTCTATGGCTACACCTTC.

The chain couples TRBV20-1 to TRBJ2-1; 7 bases line up with TRBD2. Per the germline V gene, CDR1 is DFQATT and CDR2 is SNEGSKA (reference sequence). The CDR3 is 16 residues long. The ends lost 2 bases at V and 0 bases at J; junction bases unmatched: 7. The CDR3 DNA is TGCAGTGCTAGACTCCGACTAGCCCGCTCCTACAATGAGCAGTTCTTC. Translated: CSARLRLARSYNEQFF.

This clonotype has just a few counts. The chain recombines TRBV6-2 or TRBV6-3 with TRBJ2-7; TRBD2 aligns across 10 bases. CDR3 length equals 13 residues. V dropped 6 bases and J dropped 2; count of bases not matched to a gene: 1. Germline V lookup: CDR1 MNHEY, CDR2 SVGEGT. For the CDR3, the DNA is TGTGCCAGCAGCGGACTAGCGGCCTACGAGCAGTACTTC. Its translation: CASSGLAAYEQYF.

In this sample, this clonotype turned up many times. The V call is TRBV11-2, the J call TRBJ2-3; 7 nucleotides line up with TRBD2. The CDR3 runs 17 residues. With V trimmed by 7 bases and J by 2 bases, 15 bases remained unmatched. Germline V gene lookup returns CDR1 SGHAT and CDR2 FQNNGV. Written as DNA, the CDR3 is TGTGCCAGCATCGTCGGATTGGCTAGCGGACCCACAGATACGCAGTATTTT. It is translated as CASIVGLASGPTDTQYF.

The chain links TRBV7-8 to TRBJ2-7; TRBD1 matches at 9 bases. Per the germline V gene, CDR1 is SGHVS and CDR2 is FQNEAQ. The V gene end was trimmed by 2 bases and the J gene end by 2 bases; junction bases not matched to a gene: 4. The CDR3 sequence is 15 residues long. The CDR3 is CASSLSRTGAYEQYF. The CDR3 DNA reads TGTGCCAGCAGCTTAAGTCGGACAGGGGCCTACGAGCAGTACTTC.

The V call is TRBV7-6, the J call TRBJ2-7; weak D call: TRBD1 (6 bases). V lost 10 bases and J lost 0, with 19 bases in between. The length of the CDR3 is 15 residues. Germline values: CDR1 SGHVS, CDR2 FNYEAQ. The CDR3 spells CATSPGETPSYEQYF. In DNA form, the CDR3 reads TGTGCCACCTCTCCAGGGGAGACACCCTCCTACGAGCAGTACTTC.

This clonotype was seen many times. The V call is TRBV9, the J call TRBJ2-7, with unresolved D. Germline values: CDR1 SGDLS, CDR2 YYNGEE. The V and J ends lost 0 bases and 6 bases respectively, with 16 bases between them. The CDR3 has 15 residues. In nucleotides, the CDR3 is TGTGCCAGCAGCGTAGGGTTGGAAAACCTGGGCGAGCAGTACTTC. Translated, it gives CASSVGLENLGEQYF.

CDR3 residues: CASSLFDRGNSPLHF. As DNA, the CDR3 is TGTGCCAGCAGCTTATTTGACAGGGGTAATTCACCCCTCCACTTT. This chain connects TRBV7-9 to TRBJ1-6, with 8 bases that match TRBD1. CDR1 is SEHNR and CDR2 is FQNEAQ in the germline V gene (reference sequence). V shed 2 bases and J 6 bases; nucleotides not matched to a gene: 3. The CDR3 is made up of 15 amino acids.

This clonotype occurred a few times. This rearrangement joins TRBV18 to TRBJ1-4; 9 nucleotides agree with TRBD1. V was clipped by 5 bases and J by 6 bases; unmatched bases: 4. This CDR3 region has 14 residues. Germline V lookup: CDR1 KGHSH, CDR2 LQKENI. As DNA, the CDR3 is TGTGCCAGCTCAGGGAGACAGGGGGATGAAAAACTGTTTTTT. As protein: CASSGRQGDEKLFF.

The chain links TRBV11-2 to TRBJ1-4; 7 bases match TRBD1. After removal of 1 base from V and 8 bases from J, the junction contained 4 bases not matched to a gene. The CDR3 contains 14 residues. Germline-derived CDR1 and CDR2 are SGHAT and FQNNGV. The CDR3: CASSLGRQGEKLFF. For the CDR3, the DNA is TGTGCCAGCAGCTTAGGACGACAGGGCGAAAAACTGTTTTTT.

The genes are TRBV28 and TRBJ2-7; 7 bases are a match to TRBD2. The CDR3 loop spans 15 amino acids. J lost 3 bases, V lost 6 bases, and 11 bases had no gene match. Germline CDR1 is MDHEN and CDR2 is SYDVKM. The DNA for the CDR3 is TGTGCCAGCAGATCAACGGGACTATTCGGCTACGAGCAGTACTTC. It is translated as CASRSTGLFGYEQYF. The whole variable domain, remainder taken from reference TRBV28 and TRBJ2-7, is DVKVTQSSRYLVKRTGEKVFLECVQDMDHENMFWYRQDPGLGLRLIYFSYDVKMKEKGDIPEGYSVSREKKERFSLILESASTNQTSMYLCASRSTGLFGYEQYFGPGTRLTVT.

The genes are TRBV5-5 and TRBJ2-7, with TRBD1 as a possible D gene (6 bases). The V gene's germline CDR1 is SGHKS and CDR2 YYEKEE (reference sequence). With 7 bases removed from V and 5 bases from J, the gap between germline ends came to 16 bases. CDR3 size: 13 residues. CDR3 in amino acids: CASRPGTLNEQYF. DNA for the CDR3: TGTGCCAGCCGGCCCGGGACACTGAACGAGCAGTACTTC. The entire variable domain, with the rest obtained from reference TRBV5-5 and TRBJ2-7, is as follows: DAGVTQSPTHLIKTRGQQVTLRCSPISGHKSVSWYQQVLGQGPQFIFQYYEKEERGRGNFPDRFSARQFPNYSSELNVNALLLGDSALYLCASRPGTLNEQYFGPGTRLTVT.

The CDR3 loop is CSARDSRLWDSPLHF. CDR3 in DNA: TGCAGTGCTAGAGATTCGCGCCTTTGGGATTCACCCCTCCACTTT. This chain uses TRBV20-1 with TRBJ1-6; D not resolved. The CDR3 sequence is 15 residues long. The V and J ends lost 0 bases and 8 bases respectively, with 14 bases between them. Germline V gives CDR1 DFQATT, CDR2 SNEGSKA (reference sequence).

This clonotype was detected a few times. The genes are TRBV20-1 and TRBJ2-7; 9 nucleotides agree with TRBD2. The CDR3 is 16 amino acids. Germline CDR1 reads DFQATT; CDR2 reads SNEGSKA (reference sequence). V lost 0 bases, J lost 4 bases, and 10 bases stayed unmatched. As DNA, the CDR3 is TGCAGTGCTAGAGATCCTTGGACGAGCGGGGGGTACGAGCAGTACTTC. Translating gives CSARDPWTSGGYEQYF.

This clonotype was counted a few times. The chain couples TRBV10-3 to TRBJ1-5; TRBD1 is a possible D gene (6 bases). The CDR3 totals 14 residues. V lost 4 bases, J lost 6 bases, and 13 bases lay in between. In germline, CDR1 is ENHRY, CDR2 SYGVKD. This chain's CDR3 is CAISGQRGAQPQHF. In DNA, the CDR3 is TGTGCCATCAGTGGGCAGCGGGGGGCTCAGCCCCAGCATTTT.

The J gene is TRBJ1-5, the V gene TRBV6-1; D perhaps matches TRBD1 (5 bases). Germline V gene sequence: CDR1 MNHNS, CDR2 SASEGT. V was clipped by 6 bases and J by 4 bases, with 16 bases between them. This CDR3 contains 15 residues. The CDR3 region has the DNA TGTGCCAGCAGGAAAGGAGACAGCGGGAATCAGCCCCAGCATTTT. Protein: CASRKGDSGNQPQHF.

J is TRBJ2-2 and V is TRBV19; D is perhaps TRBD1 (5 bases). Germline V gives CDR1 LNHDA, CDR2 SQIVND (reference sequence). Trimming stripped 4 bases from V and 5 bases from J, with 8 bases between. The CDR3 is 13 residues long. The CDR3 coding sequence is TGTGCCAGTAGTAGAAGGGGAACCGGGGAGCTGTTTTTT. Its translation: CASSRRGTGELFF.

The chain recombines TRBV14 with TRBJ2-2; TRBD1 agrees at 12 bases. The germline CDR1 and CDR2 sequences are SGHDN and FVKESK. V was clipped by 1 base and J by 7 bases; unmatched bases: 4. The length of the CDR3 is 16 residues. The CDR3 is CASSQAGQGALGELFF. CDR3 sequence (DNA): TGTGCCAGCAGCCAAGCGGGACAGGGGGCTCTCGGGGAGCTGTTTTTT.

The chain combines TRBV28 with TRBJ2-3, with D maybe TRBD1 (6 bases). The ends were cut back, 6 bases at V and 0 bases at J, with 16 bases in the middle. Germline loops: CDR1 MDHEN, CDR2 SYDVKM. The CDR3 length is 16 residues. CDR3 in DNA: TGTGCCAGCAGCGCCAGACAGGCCACTAGCACAGATACGCAGTATTTT. Translation: CASSARQATSTDTQYF.

This clonotype was observed a few times. The genes are TRBV5-6 and TRBJ2-1; the D gene is possibly TRBD1 (5 bases). Germline CDR1 reads SGHDT; CDR2 reads YYEEEE. Trimming shortened V by 4 bases and J by 0 bases, and 11 bases separated the two germline ends. The CDR3 spans 15 residues. The CDR3 reads CASSLGPSSYNEQFF. The CDR3 bases are TGTGCCAGCAGCCTGGGGCCAAGCTCCTACAATGAGCAGTTCTTC.

The chain couples TRBV7-3 to TRBJ2-5; D is undetermined. This CDR3 contains 11 residues. V lost 5 bases to trimming and J lost 5 bases, with 6 bases between them. CDR1 is SGHTA, CDR2 FQGTGA, per germline. The CDR3 DNA is TGTGCCAGCAGCCGAAGGGAGACCCAGTACTTC. Protein sequence: CASSRRETQYF. The full variable domain, completed using reference TRBV7-3 and TRBJ2-5, is GAGVSQTPSNKVTEKGKYVELRCDPISGHTALYWYRQSLGQGPEFLIYFQGTGAADDSGLPNDRFFAVRPEGSVSTLKIQRTERGDSAVYLCASSRRETQYFGPGTRLLVL.

There are a few counts of this clonotype. The V gene is TRBV5-1, the J gene TRBJ2-1, with 11 bases lining up with TRBD2. Germline V CDR1 and CDR2: SGHRS, YFSETQ. V lost 5 bases to trimming and J lost 0 bases; unmatched junction nucleotides: 4. The CDR3 consists of 16 residues. The CDR3 nucleotides read TGCGCCAGCAGACCGGGACTAGCGGACTCCTACAATGAGCAGTTCTTC. Protein sequence: CASRPGLADSYNEQFF.